The 23 T cell receptor beta chains below were found in one sample sequenced in a study of beta chain features in type 1 diabetes. Study outcomes and limitations: For Type 1 diabetes patients, all four CD4+ subsets carried TCRB CDR3s that were moderately but significantly shorter.

The authors reverse transcribed all of the isolated RNA, so sequencing captured expressed TCRB transcripts. Sequencing was performed with immunoSEQ multiplex PCR; in TCRdb, only in-frame clones are kept and a portion is missing. The table has approximately 150,000 clones, about 13% seen once. These receptors have no known antigen. The material sequenced was central memory CD4+ T cells from blood. The receptor source for this set is a young man with type 1 diabetes.

Regarding this clone: A much larger clone is a single base away; this may be a read error. The sample carries other DNA sequences with the same CDR3. The chain links TRBV30 to TRBJ1-3; the D is unclear. The CDR3 is 13 amino acids. The V end was cut by 1 base, the J end by 1 base, with 5 bases between. Germline lookup yields CDR1 GTSNPN and CDR2 SVGIG (reference sequence). The CDR3 coding sequence is TGTGCCTGGAGTGGGGGTTCTGGAAACACCATATATTTT. Residues: CAWSGGSGNTIYF.

This clone turned up a few times. The chain recombines TRBV19 with TRBJ2-6, with 8 bases identical to TRBD1. In germline, CDR1 is LNHDA, CDR2 SQIVND (reference sequence). Trimming at V came to 6 bases and at J to 0 bases, leaving 4 bases not matched to a gene. The CDR3 runs 16 residues. CDR3 loop: CASRQGGLSGANVLTF. For the CDR3, the DNA is TGTGCCAGTAGACAGGGGGGCCTCTCTGGGGCCAACGTCCTGACTTTC. Drawing the rest from reference TRBV19 and TRBJ2-6, the complete variable domain is DGGITQSPKYLFRKEGQNVTLSCEQNLNHDAMYWYRQDPGQGLRLIYYSQIVNDFQKGDIAEGYSVSREKKESFPLTVTSAQKNPTAFYLCASRQGGLSGANVLTFGAGSRLTVL.

This clone has more than one count but fewer than ten. The V call is TRBV9, the J call TRBJ1-3; D is undetermined. Between the trimmed V and J ends, which lost 0 bases and 2 bases, there was a span of 6 bases. The CDR3 length is 14 residues. In germline, CDR1 is SGDLS, CDR2 YYNGEE. The CDR3 protein is CASSVGTPGNTIYF. The DNA for the CDR3 is TGTGCCAGCAGCGTAGGGACCCCTGGAAACACCATATATTTT.

The J gene is TRBJ1-1, the V gene TRBV19; perhaps TRBD1 as D (6 bases). CDR1 LNHDA and CDR2 SQIVND come from the germline V gene (reference sequence). The V end was cut by 6 bases, the J end by 1 base, with 12 bases between. The length of the CDR3 is 14 residues. This CDR3 reads CASRIRGGNTEAFF. Written as DNA, the CDR3 is TGTGCCAGTAGGATCAGGGGAGGGAACACTGAAGCTTTCTTT. Complete variable domain (other parts from reference TRBV19 and TRBJ1-1): DGGITQSPKYLFRKEGQNVTLSCEQNLNHDAMYWYRQDPGQGLRLIYYSQIVNDFQKGDIAEGYSVSREKKESFPLTVTSAQKNPTAFYLCASRIRGGNTEAFFGQGTRLTVV.

V is TRBV7-6 and J is TRBJ1-3, with D tentatively TRBD1 (6 bases). Trimming took 5 bases from V and 0 from J, leaving 11 bases between them. There are 15 residues in the CDR3. Germline values: CDR1 SGHVS, CDR2 FNYEAQ. The CDR3 spells CASSQDSNSGNTIYF. In DNA, the CDR3 is TGTGCCAGCAGCCAGGACAGTAACTCTGGAAACACCATATATTTT.

This clone turned up a few times. The rearrangement links TRBV5-1 to TRBJ2-3; maybe TRBD2 (6 bases). V was cut by 0 bases and J by 1 base, with 9 bases left in between. The CDR3 sequence is 15 residues long. Germline V gene data show CDR1 as SGHRS and CDR2 as YFSETQ. The CDR3: CASSLGGGGTDTQYF. CDR3 nucleotide sequence: TGCGCCAGCAGCTTGGGAGGCGGGGGCACAGATACGCAGTATTTT.

In its sample, this clone was seen a few times. The CDR3 bases are TGTGCCAGCAGCTCCGACAGGGAGAGGCCTTACAATGAGCAGTTCTTC. Translating it yields CASSSDRERPYNEQFF. The gene calls are TRBV27 and TRBJ2-1; the match to TRBD1 covers 7 bases. Looked up from germline, CDR1 is MNHEY and CDR2 is SMNVEV (reference sequence). CDR3 size: 16 residues. With 6 bases clipped from V and 4 bases from J, the junction kept 12 bases outside the gene matches.

The sample holds a few counts of this clone. The chain carries TRBV7-6 and TRBJ2-4; D not resolved. This CDR3 is built from 14 residues. Germline V CDR1 and CDR2: SGHVS, FNYEAQ. V shed 5 bases and J shed 0 bases, with 8 bases lying between them. CDR3 residues: CASSQGIAKNIQYF. Here the CDR3 DNA reads TGTGCCAGCAGCCAAGGGATAGCCAAAAACATTCAGTACTTC.

CDR3 region: CASSPTGDYNEQFF. Here the CDR3 DNA reads TGTGCCAGCTCACCAACAGGGGACTACAATGAGCAGTTCTTC. This rearrangement joins TRBV18 to TRBJ2-1, with TRBD1 matching over 7 bases. This CDR3 comprises 14 residues. CDR1 and CDR2 from the germline V gene are KGHSH and LQKENI. With V trimmed by 2 bases and J by 3 bases, 1 base remained unmatched.

This clone was observed many times. CDR3 DNA sequence: TGTGCCAGCAGCGTATCCAGCGGGGGGGCCTGGGAGACCCAGTACTTC. This codes for CASSVSSGGAWETQYF. This chain links TRBV9 with TRBJ2-5; the match to TRBD2 covers 10 bases. Trimming at V came to 1 base and at J to 5 bases, leaving 8 bases not matched to a gene. The V gene's germline CDR1 is SGDLS and CDR2 YYNGEE. The CDR3 spans 16 residues.

The chain links TRBV7-9 to TRBJ2-7; 7 bases agree with TRBD2. There are 15 residues in the CDR3. The germline gives CDR1 SEHNR, CDR2 FQNEAQ (reference sequence). V dropped 5 bases and J dropped 6; count of bases not matched to a gene: 13. The CDR3 reads CASSPPGGLWGEQYF. DNA for the CDR3: TGTGCCAGCAGCCCCCCGGGGGGTCTATGGGGCGAGCAGTACTTC.

This clone was observed a handful of times. The J gene is TRBJ2-5, the V gene TRBV7-6, with D possibly being TRBD2 (6 bases). The length of the CDR3 is 16 residues. Per the germline V gene, CDR1 is SGHVS and CDR2 is FNYEAQ. With 1 base removed from V and 2 bases from J, the gap between germline ends came to 14 bases. CDR3 nucleotides: TGTGCCAGCAGCTTAGAGGGCACTAGCTTACAAGAGACCCAGTACTTC. Translated, it gives CASSLEGTSLQETQYF.

The rearrangement joins TRBV7-8 to TRBJ2-1; maybe TRBD2 (5 bases). The CDR3 has 13 residues. V was pared by 5 bases and J by 9 bases, with 14 bases between. The germline V gene has CDR1 SGHVS and CDR2 FQNEAQ. The CDR3 sequence: CASSPPGKGEQFF. Written as DNA, the CDR3 is TGTGCCAGCAGCCCCCCCGGGAAGGGTGAGCAGTTCTTC.

This clone has just a few counts. V gene TRBV10-3 combines with J gene TRBJ2-3; D tentatively fits TRBD1 or TRBD2 (5 bases each). V was trimmed by 2 bases and J by 0 bases, leaving 15 bases between them. Per the germline V gene, CDR1 is ENHRY and CDR2 is SYGVKD. The CDR3 totals 17 residues. In DNA form, the CDR3 reads TGTGCCATCAGTGAGATGGGACCTTACTTAAGCACAGATACGCAGTATTTT. Residues: CAISEMGPYLSTDTQYF.

This clone was counted many times. In the same sample, other DNA sequences code for this CDR3. The chain employs TRBV5-1 and TRBJ2-3, with 9 bases lining up with TRBD2. The ends lost 2 bases at V and 5 bases at J; junction bases unmatched: 6. This CDR3 spans 15 amino acids. Germline assignment: CDR1 SGHRS and CDR2 YFSETQ. CDR3 nucleotide sequence: TGCGCCAGCAGCTTCCGCGGGGGGGCCGGAGATACGCAGTATTTT. This codes for CASSFRGGAGDTQYF.

In this sample, this clone turned up a few times. The J gene is TRBJ2-3, the V gene TRBV5-1; D not resolved. V lost 1 base, J lost 5 bases, and 11 bases lay in between. CDR3 length: 14 amino acids. CDR1 and CDR2 (germline): SGHRS, YFSETQ. CDR3 sequence reads: CASSLWSGEDTQYF. In DNA form, the CDR3 reads TGCGCCAGCAGCTTGTGGTCTGGGGAAGATACGCAGTATTTT.

This clone occurred a few times. The genes are TRBV7-2 and TRBJ1-2; no clear D gene. Germline V gene lookup returns CDR1 SGHTA and CDR2 FQGNSA. The V end lost 5 bases, the J end lost 6 bases, and 7 bases lay between the germline ends. The CDR3 has 11 amino acids. CDR3 protein: CASSLLDGYTF. CDR3 DNA: TGTGCCAGCAGCCTGCTTGATGGCTACACCTTC.

V and J are TRBV28 and TRBJ2-1, with 7 bases lining up with TRBD1. The germline V gene encodes CDR1 MDHEN and CDR2 SYDVKM. V shed 4 bases and J 4 bases; nucleotides not matched to a gene: 10. The CDR3 loop spans 16 amino acids. CDR3 coding DNA: TGTGCCAGCAGTTCCCCCGGGACAGAACCTTACAATGAGCAGTTCTTC. Protein sequence: CASSSPGTEPYNEQFF.

In this sample, this clone turned up a few times. V and J are TRBV29-1 and TRBJ2-7, with 7 bases matching TRBD1. The CDR3 spans 12 residues. The V gene end was trimmed by 3 bases and the J gene end by 5 bases; junction bases not matched to a gene: 4. The germline CDR1 and CDR2 sequences are SQVTM and ANQGSEA. The CDR3 DNA reads TGCAGCGTTGAGAGACAGGGAAACGAGCAGTACTTC. Translating it yields CSVERQGNEQYF.

This clone was found a few times. The J gene is TRBJ1-1, the V gene TRBV4-1; D possibly corresponds to TRBD1 (5 bases). CDR3 size: 13 residues. Trimming removed 0 bases at V and 10 bases at J, with 12 bases between. Germline-derived CDR1 and CDR2 are MGHRA and YSYEKL. CDR3 bases: TGCGCCAGCAGCCAAGATGTGCAGGGACTAGCTTTCTTT. It is translated as CASSQDVQGLAFF.

Many counts were recorded for this clone. The chain links TRBV7-2 to TRBJ2-5; D is unclear. V was cut by 2 bases and J by 4 bases, with 5 bases left in between. Per germline, CDR1 SGHTA and CDR2 FQGNSA. The CDR3 extends over 12 amino acids. This chain's CDR3 is CASSLLSETQYF. The DNA of the CDR3 is TGTGCCAGCAGCTTACTTTCAGAGACCCAGTACTTC.

The sample holds a few counts of this clone. CDR3: CASSALSRESEQFF. The CDR3 DNA follows: TGTGCCAGCAGCGCCCTTTCCCGGGAAAGTGAGCAGTTCTTC. The chain employs TRBV9 and TRBJ2-1; D might be TRBD2 (5 bases). V lost 3 bases to trimming and J lost 9 bases, with 16 bases between them. The CDR3 is made up of 14 amino acids. Germline CDR1 and CDR2: SGDLS and YYNGEE.

V usage is TRBV19 and J usage is TRBJ1-2; D call uncertain. Trimming shortened V by 9 bases and J by 7 bases, and 15 bases separated the two germline ends. This CDR3 contains 12 residues. Germline-derived CDR1 and CDR2 are LNHDA and SQIVND (reference sequence). The CDR3 region has the DNA TGTGCCAGCTCTATGACTGCTGGTGGCTACACCTTC. It specifies CASSMTAGGYTF.